This T cell receptor (beta chain) originates from a study of siplizumab effects on memory and regulatory T cells. Findings and caveats of the study: Siplizumab, the agent tested, significantly reduced alloreactive sequences traceable to unstimulated CD4+ memory cells. No naive or memory phenotype could be assigned to roughly 75-95% of proliferating clones.

The CDR3 extends over 14 amino acids. V shed 3 bases and J shed 6 bases, with 15 bases lying between them. In germline, CDR1 is MDHEN, CDR2 SYDVKM. The assay was immunoSEQ multiplex PCR, and TCRdb's table has in-frame clones only and misses some. The sample includes over 90,000 clones, 80% to 95% of them seen just once. This clone showed up just once. Its antigen is not known. The chain uses TRBV28 and TRBJ2-7; D remains unclear. Specimen: CD4+ T cells sorted from blood. The sequence was collected from a human donor in good health. Here the CDR3 reads CASSFTPALREQYF. In nucleotides, the CDR3 is TGTGCCAGCAGTTTTACCCCCGCCCTTCGCGAGCAGTACTTC.